This T cell receptor (beta chain) was sequenced for a study of response to subunit inactivated influenza vaccine. Whole-study findings and limits: Authors suggested few new T cells are recruited by each seasonal influenza vaccination.

Many counts were recorded for this clonotype. Its specificity is not known. TCRdb re-derived calls from the RT-PCR reads in MiXCR, one entry per CDR3 protein. The sample yields hundreds of thousands of distinct CDR3 sequences, roughly 8.2% seen once. The V segment lost 5 bases and the J segment 1 base; nucleotides outside the gene matches: 6. Germline CDR1 and CDR2: DFQATT and SNEGSKA (reference sequence). The CDR3 runs 14 residues. The rearrangement uses TRBV20-1 and TRBJ2-7; 9 nucleotides match TRBD1. The starting material was PBMCs from blood, obtained less than 30 months after vaccination. The TCR was taken from a man in his fifties or sixties who received an inactivated influenza vaccine. In nucleotides, the CDR3 is TGCAGTGCTGGGACGGGGACAGGGTCCTACGAGCAGTACTTC. This codes for CSAGTGTGSYEQYF.